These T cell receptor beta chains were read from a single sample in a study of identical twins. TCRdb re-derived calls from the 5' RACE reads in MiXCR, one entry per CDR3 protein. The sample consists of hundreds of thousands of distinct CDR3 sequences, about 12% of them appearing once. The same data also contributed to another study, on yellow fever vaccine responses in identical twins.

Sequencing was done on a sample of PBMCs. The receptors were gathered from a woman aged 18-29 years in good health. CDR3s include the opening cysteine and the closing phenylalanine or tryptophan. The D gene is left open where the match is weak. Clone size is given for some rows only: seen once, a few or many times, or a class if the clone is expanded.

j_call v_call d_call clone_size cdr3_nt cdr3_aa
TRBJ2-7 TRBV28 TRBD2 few TGTGCCAGCAGACCCTGGACTAGGGAATACGAGCAGTACTTC CASRPWTREYEQYF
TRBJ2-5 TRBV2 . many TGTGCCAGCAGTGACCGGGGACTCGGGACCCAGTACTTC CASSDRGLGTQYF
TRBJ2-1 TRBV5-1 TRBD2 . TGCGCCAGCAGCCCGGGACTAGCGGGGCGCCGCTCCTACAATGAGCAGTTCTTC CASSPGLAGRRSYNEQFF
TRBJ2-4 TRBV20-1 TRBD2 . TGCAGTGCTCGGGTAGCGGGAGTGGGAGATCTAGCCAAAAACATTCAGTACTTC CSARVAGVGDLAKNIQYF
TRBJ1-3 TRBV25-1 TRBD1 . TGTGCCAGCAGTGAAAGGGGGCTGAGCTCTGGAAACACCATATATTTT CASSERGLSSGNTIYF
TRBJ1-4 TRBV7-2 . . TGTGCCAGCAGCTTAGGGGCAGGCTCGGTGGGAGAAAAACTGTTTTTT CASSLGAGSVGEKLFF
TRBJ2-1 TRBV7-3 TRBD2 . TGTGCCAGCAGCTTGGGGACTAGCGGCCTCCACAATGAGCAGTTCTTC CASSLGTSGLHNEQFF
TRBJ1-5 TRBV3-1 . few TGTGCCAGCAGCCTAGGGGGGGTTCAGCCCCAGCATTTT CASSLGGVQPQHF
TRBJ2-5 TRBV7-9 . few TGTGCCAGCGGGGCTAGCTCCCCGTGGGAGACCCAGTACTTC CASGASSPWETQYF
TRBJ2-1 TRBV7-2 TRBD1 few TGTGCCAGCAGCGTCACAGGGGTCCATGAGCAGTTCTTC CASSVTGVHEQFF
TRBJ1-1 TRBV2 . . TGTGCCAGTGGTCGAGAGGAGAACACTGAAGCTTTCTTT CASGREENTEAFF
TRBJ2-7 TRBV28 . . TGTGCCAGCAGTGCCCCGGGACATTTCTACGAGCAGTACTTC CASSAPGHFYEQYF
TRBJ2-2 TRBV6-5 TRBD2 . TGTGCCAGCAGTTACCATAGTCTAGCGGGAGGGAGCACCGGGGAGCTGTTTTTT CASSYHSLAGGSTGELFF
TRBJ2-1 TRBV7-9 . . TGTGCCAGCAGCTTAGCCGGGGATCTCAATGAGCAGTTCTTC CASSLAGDLNEQFF
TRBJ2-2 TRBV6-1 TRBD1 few TGTGCCAGCAGGCCGGGACAGGACATCGGGGAGCTGTTTTTT CASRPGQDIGELFF
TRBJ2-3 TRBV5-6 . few TGTGCCAGCAGCTCAGGGGGCGGGAGAGATACGCAGTATTTT CASSSGGGRDTQYF
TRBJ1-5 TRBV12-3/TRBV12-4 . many TGTGCCAGCAGAAACCCGGGTCAGCCCCAGCATTTT CASRNPGQPQHF
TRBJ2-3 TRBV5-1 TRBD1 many TGCGCCAGCAGCTTGGAAGTTCAGGGGGCGGTAGATACGCAGTATTTT CASSLEVQGAVDTQYF